A selection of T cell receptor beta chains follows, all from one sample in a study of T-cell memory formation after mild COVID-19. TCRdb processed the 5' RACE reads anew with MiXCR; each CDR3 protein has one entry. The sample yields about 440,000 distinct CDR3 sequences, 20% seen once. Sequencing was done on a sample of PBMCs or a T cell subset sorted from them (not recorded which). The source of these receptors is an adult woman who had mild COVID-19 (a few samples of this study predate the infection). Cell type and time point are not known. Both conserved end residues are part of each CDR3. The D gene is left open where the match is weak. Clone size is given for some rows only: seen once, a few or many times, or a class if the clone is expanded.

TRBV5-6,NA,NA,TRBJ1-6,TGTGCCAGCAGCGCTTTAGATTCACCCCTCCACTTT,CASSALDSPLHF
TRBV30,few,TRBD1,TRBJ1-6,TGTGCCTGGAGAAGACAGGGGTGGAATTCACCCCTCCACTTT,CAWRRQGWNSPLHF
TRBV24-1,many,NA,TRBJ2-7,TGTGCCACCAGTGATTCTCACTTCGGCGAGCAGTACTTC,CATSDSHFGEQYF
TRBV30,few,TRBD2,TRBJ2-7,TGTGCCTGGGGGAGACTAGCGGGAGCTAAAGGTCGGAACGAGCAGTACTTC,CAWGRLAGAKGRNEQYF
TRBV20-1,NA,NA,TRBJ1-1,TGCAGTGCTAGAGGTGCTTTCTTT,CSARGAFF
TRBV12-3/TRBV12-4,NA,TRBD1,TRBJ2-2,TGTGCCAGCAGCCGGGACAGGGGGCCCGGGGAGCTGTTTTTT,CASSRDRGPGELFF
TRBV11-2,few,NA,TRBJ1-1,TGTGCCAGCAGCTCCGGGGCTGGCACTGAAGCTTTCTTT,CASSSGAGTEAFF
TRBV7-2,many,TRBD1,TRBJ1-2,TGTGCCAGCAGCTTGGGGACAGGATATGGCTACACCTTC,CASSLGTGYGYTF
TRBV3-1,few,NA,TRBJ2-4,TGTGCCAGCAGCCAGAGGGCGGGACAAAACATTCAGTACTTC,CASSQRAGQNIQYF
TRBV4-1,NA,NA,TRBJ2-2,TGCGCCAGCAGCCAAGGCCCAGGGGCGAACACCGGGGAGCTGTTTTTT,CASSQGPGANTGELFF
TRBV6-2/TRBV6-3,many,TRBD1,TRBJ2-3,TGTGCCAGCAGTTACGACCGGGACAGCCCCGGGATCAGCACAGATACGCAGTATTTT,CASSYDRDSPGISTDTQYF
TRBV20-1,NA,TRBD1,TRBJ2-7,TGCAGTGCCCGCCCGGATGAGGGGCAGGGGGCCTACGAGCAGTACTTC,CSARPDEGQGAYEQYF
TRBV24-1,NA,TRBD1,TRBJ2-2,TGTGCCACCAGTGCTACAGGGGTTTTGAACACCGGGGAGCTGTTTTTT,CATSATGVLNTGELFF
TRBV6-6,few,TRBD1,TRBJ1-5,TGTGCCAGCAGTGACTCCGACAGGGGGGCGAGTCAGCCCCAGCATTTT,CASSDSDRGASQPQHF
TRBV2,NA,NA,TRBJ1-1,TGTGCCAGCAGTGAACCTACGGTGCCTGAAGCTTTCTTT,CASSEPTVPEAFF
TRBV9,once,NA,TRBJ2-7,TGTGCCAGCAGCGTGTTCGAGACCCCGACACCGGACTACGAGCAGTACTTC,CASSVFETPTPDYEQYF
TRBV12-3/TRBV12-4,NA,TRBD2,TRBJ2-7,TGTGCCAGCAGTTTAGCCTCGTGGGTTAGCGGGACCGAGCAGTACTTC,CASSLASWVSGTEQYF
TRBV7-9,NA,NA,TRBJ1-2,TGTGCCAGCAGTCCAGACAGATCTAACTATGGCTACACCTTC,CASSPDRSNYGYTF
TRBV24-1,NA,NA,TRBJ2-5,TGTGCCACCAGTGATTTAGGCCAAGGGACCCAGTACTTC,CATSDLGQGTQYF
TRBV4-1,few,NA,TRBJ1-5,TGCGCCAGCAGCCAGGGAGACCCCAATCAGCCCCAGCATTTT,CASSQGDPNQPQHF
TRBV28,few,NA,TRBJ1-5,TGTGCCAGTAGTTTAGAGAGGGGGTATAGCAATCAGCCCCAGCATTTT,CASSLERGYSNQPQHF
TRBV7-8,few,TRBD1,TRBJ2-5,TGTGCCAGCAGCCCTCACCCCCGACAGGGGGTCGAGACCCAGTACTTC,CASSPHPRQGVETQYF
TRBV12-3/TRBV12-4,NA,TRBD1,TRBJ2-6,TGTGCCAGCAGGGTGGACAGGTCTGGGGCCAACGTCCTGACTTTC,CASRVDRSGANVLTF
TRBV5-6,NA,NA,TRBJ2-1,TGTGCCAGCAGTGTTGGTCTGGCAGGGGAGCAGTTCTTC,CASSVGLAGEQFF
TRBV20-1,many,NA,TRBJ2-1,TGCAGTGCCAAGCGTAGCGGAGACTACAATGAGCAGTTCTTC,CSAKRSGDYNEQFF
TRBV7-8,NA,NA,TRBJ1-2,TGTGCCAGCAGCTTAGGGGGAGGGGACTATGGCTACACCTTC,CASSLGGGDYGYTF
TRBV6-5,NA,NA,TRBJ1-1,TGTGCCAGCAGTTACGGGGACCGACTAATGAACACTGAAGCTTTCTTT,CASSYGDRLMNTEAFF
TRBV9,few,NA,TRBJ1-1,TGTGCCAGCAGCGTAGCTCTATTGGGTGAAGCTTTCTTT,CASSVALLGEAFF
TRBV7-9,few,NA,TRBJ2-1,TGTGCCAGCAGACCAGCCGGGGCAAGGAGGAATGAGCAGTTCTTC,CASRPAGARRNEQFF
TRBV7-9,NA,TRBD2,TRBJ2-1,TGTGCCAGCAGCCGAGTTACTAGCGGGTTATGGAATGAGCAGTTCTTC,CASSRVTSGLWNEQFF
TRBV12-3/TRBV12-4,NA,NA,TRBJ1-5,TGTGCCAGCAGTTTAGCACGATACAATCAGCCCCAGCATTTT,CASSLARYNQPQHF
TRBV20-1,NA,TRBD1,TRBJ1-2,TGCAGTGCGCCAAAAAGGCTGGACAGGGGCCATGGCTACACCTTC,CSAPKRLDRGHGYTF
TRBV9,NA,TRBD1,TRBJ1-2,TGTGCCAGCAGAAGGACAGGGAGAAATGGCTACACCTTC,CASRRTGRNGYTF
TRBV15,few,NA,TRBJ2-1,TGTGCCACCAGCAGAGTGGGGAATGAGCAGTTCTTC,CATSRVGNEQFF
TRBV6-2/TRBV6-3,many,NA,TRBJ1-1,TGTGCCAGCACCATTTGGAGGGACAACACTGAAGCTTTCTTT,CASTIWRDNTEAFF
TRBV7-9,NA,NA,TRBJ2-1,TGTGCCAGCAGTAGGGAAGGACGGTGGATGAATGAGCAGTTCTTC,CASSREGRWMNEQFF
TRBV4-2,few,TRBD2,TRBJ2-5,TGTGCCAGCAGCCAAGATATTTCTAGCGGTTACCAAGAGACCCAGTACTTC,CASSQDISSGYQETQYF
TRBV30,few,NA,TRBJ2-1,TGTGCCTGGAGTGTACGCAGGCGGCGGGTGGAGCAGTTCTTC,CAWSVRRRRVEQFF
TRBV7-9,NA,NA,TRBJ1-2,TGTGCCAGCAGCTTAAAGAAGGGTTCCTCCTATGGCTACACCTTC,CASSLKKGSSYGYTF
TRBV5-5,NA,NA,TRBJ2-7,TGTGCCAGCAGCTTGGCAGGGAAACGCTACGAGCAGTACTTC,CASSLAGKRYEQYF
TRBV5-1,once,TRBD2,TRBJ2-1,TGCGCCAGCAGCTTGGGGGGACTAGCCCATGAGCAGTTCTTC,CASSLGGLAHEQFF
TRBV6-6,NA,NA,TRBJ2-7,TGTGCCAGCAGTTTCCCCCGCCTTGGCCTCGAGCAGTACTTC,CASSFPRLGLEQYF
TRBV7-2,few,NA,TRBJ2-7,TGTGCCAGCAGGCGAACCGTCACTAGCTACGAGCAGTACTTC,CASRRTVTSYEQYF
TRBV11-2,few,NA,TRBJ2-7,TGTGCCAGCAGCTTTCTACAGGGCTCCTACGAGCAGTACTTC,CASSFLQGSYEQYF
TRBV6-2/TRBV6-3,NA,NA,TRBJ2-7,TGTGCCAGCAGTTACGGGATCGGGAGAGAGCAGTACTTC,CASSYGIGREQYF
TRBV30,NA,NA,TRBJ2-3,TGTGCCTGGACTACCTCAGGTCCAGATACGCAGTATTTT,CAWTTSGPDTQYF